These T cell receptor beta chains were read from a single sample in a study of blood T cell repertoires in COVID-19. Clones were sequenced by immunoSEQ multiplex PCR, and TCRdb holds only the in-frame ones, with some missing. The sample contains roughly 350,000 clones, 92% of which appear only once. The material sequenced was PBMCs or T cells enriched from blood (not recorded which). Receptors were obtained from a woman in her 30s who had recovered from COVID-19. Both conserved end residues are part of each CDR3. A D gene is named only where the DNA matches it firmly. Expanded clones are given a class, and other clones once, few, many or no size at all.

length,size,J,V,D,CDR3,DNA
17,-,TRBJ2-7,TRBV30,TRBD1,CAWRITNRGENSYEQYF,TGTGCCTGGAGGATAACAAACAGGGGAGAGAACTCCTACGAGCAGTACTTC
14,-,TRBJ2-7,TRBV27,TRBD1,CASSLDRISYEQYF,TGTGCCAGCAGTTTGGACAGGATCTCCTACGAGCAGTACTTC
17,-,TRBJ1-5,TRBV18,TRBD1,CASSPYGTGGRNQPQHF,TGTGCCAGCTCACCTTATGGGACAGGGGGCCGCAATCAGCCCCAGCATTTT
14,-,TRBJ1-1,TRBV18,-,CASSPPNRNTEAFF,TGTGCCAGCTCACCACCTAACAGGAACACTGAAGCTTTCTTT
13,-,TRBJ2-3,TRBV12-3/TRBV12-4,-,CASTWGEEDTQYF,TGTGCCAGCACGTGGGGGGAGGAAGATACGCAGTATTTT
15,-,TRBJ1-4,TRBV18,TRBD1,CASSLRDSLDEKLFF,TGTGCCAGCTCACTCCGGGACAGCCTTGATGAAAAACTGTTTTTT
17,-,TRBJ1-5,TRBV5-8,-,CASTSLAGFSRNQPQHF,TGTGCCAGCACCTCCCTCGCGGGGTTTTCGCGCAATCAGCCCCAGCATTTT
15,-,TRBJ2-7,TRBV9,-,CASSVDQSSSYEQYF,TGTGCCAGCAGCGTAGATCAGTCCAGCTCCTACGAGCAGTACTTC
14,once,TRBJ1-2,TRBV4-1,TRBD1,CASSPRTGAYGYTF,TGCGCCAGCAGCCCGCGGACAGGGGCCTATGGCTACACCTTC
13,-,TRBJ2-5,TRBV5-1,-,CASSLGSKETQYF,TGCGCCAGCAGCTTGGGTAGTAAAGAGACCCAGTACTTC
15,-,TRBJ2-5,TRBV27,TRBD2,CASTETSGGQETQYF,TGTGCCAGCACCGAGACTAGCGGGGGACAAGAGACCCAGTACTTC
16,-,TRBJ2-7,TRBV2,TRBD1,CASSDPGQGASYEQYF,TGTGCCAGCAGTGACCCGGGACAGGGGGCCTCCTACGAGCAGTACTTC
11,-,TRBJ1-2,TRBV20-1,-,CSASGVGGYTF,TGCAGTGCTAGCGGTGTCGGTGGCTACACCTTC